One and the same sample provided the 21 T cell receptor beta chains below, sequenced in a study of T cells after posttransplantation cyclophosphamide. Treatment was busulfan-fludarabine conditioning, a marrow graft, and cyclophosphamide on days +3 and +4. The repertoire was sequenced with immunoSEQ multiplex PCR; TCRdb's copy has only in-frame clones and lacks some. Seen here are about 10,000 clones, around 83% observed once, and the top ten hold about 15%. This specimen was PBMCs, taken 1903 days after a stem cell transplant with posttransplant cyclophosphamide. Receptors originate from a female patient aged 35-55 years who received an allogeneic stem cell transplant from a related donor, was CMV-positive, and had no GVHD. Some T cells may be transferred from the graft donor.

This chain uses TRBV6-5 with TRBJ1-2; 8 bases align to TRBD1. Germline V gene sequence: CDR1 MNHEY, CDR2 SVGAGI. The CDR3 extends over 14 amino acids. The V and J ends lost 4 bases and 4 bases, in that order; junction bases with no gene match: 5. The CDR3 spells CASSSDRDRYGYTF. CDR3 bases: TGTGCCAGCAGTTCGGACAGGGATCGCTATGGCTACACCTTC.

The rearrangement uses TRBV5-6 and TRBJ1-2; D gene unclear. V lost 1 base and J 2 bases, leaving 6 bases between the germline ends. This CDR3 spans 13 amino acids. The germline V gene encodes CDR1 SGHDT and CDR2 YYEEEE. CDR3 sequence (DNA): TGTGCCAGCAGCTTGACCCAGAACTATGGCTACACCTTC. This sequence encodes CASSLTQNYGYTF. Drawing the rest from reference TRBV5-6 and TRBJ1-2, the complete variable domain is DAGVTQSPTHLIKTRGQQVTLRCSPKSGHDTVSWYQQALGQGPQFIFQYYEEEERQRGNFPDRFSGHQFPNYSSELNVNALLLGDSALYLCASSLTQNYGYTFGSGTRLTVV.

This chain connects TRBV2 to TRBJ1-5, with D uncertain. The CDR3 is 14 residues long. Germline loops: CDR1 SNHLY, CDR2 FYNNEI. Trimming pared 7 bases from V and 2 bases from J, leaving 12 bases between. The DNA of the CDR3 is TGTGCCAGCACCCTCAGGCTGGGCAATCAGCCCCAGCATTTT. Translation: CASTLRLGNQPQHF.

The rearrangement links TRBV4-3 to TRBJ1-5; 9 bases align to TRBD1. J was trimmed by 5 bases and V by 0 bases; bases with no gene match: 8. The CDR3 is 17 amino acids. Per the germline V gene, CDR1 is LGHNA and CDR2 is YSLEER. The DNA for the CDR3 is TGCGCCAGCAGCCAAGATCCGGACAGGGGCCCCCATCAGCCCCAGCATTTT. Amino acids: CASSQDPDRGPHQPQHF.

This rearrangement joins TRBV28 to TRBJ2-7, with TRBD1 matching over 7 bases. The V segment lost 2 bases and the J segment 4 bases; nucleotides outside the gene matches: 5. The CDR3 spans 14 residues. The V gene's germline CDR1 is MDHEN and CDR2 SYDVKM. CDR3 nucleotide sequence: TGTGCCAGCAGTTTAAATACAGGGGTTTACGAGCAGTACTTC. Translating gives CASSLNTGVYEQYF.

This rearrangement joins TRBV29-1 to TRBJ2-1; 8 bases line up with TRBD1. Per the germline V gene, CDR1 is SQVTM and CDR2 is ANQGSEA. Trimming at V came to 6 bases and at J to 4 bases, leaving 11 bases not matched to a gene. The length of the CDR3 is 15 residues. As DNA, the CDR3 is TGCAGCGTCCCAACCGGGACAGGTTCTTACAATGAGCAGTTCTTC. It translates to CSVPTGTGSYNEQFF.

The chain links TRBV5-1 to TRBJ1-1; TRBD1 matches 12 bases. V lost 2 bases and J lost 5; bases outside the gene matches: 7. The CDR3 covers 16 residues. Germline V gives CDR1 SGHRS, CDR2 YFSETQ. CDR3 region: CASSFSGQGARTEAFF. The CDR3 DNA is TGCGCCAGCAGCTTCTCGGGACAGGGGGCGAGGACTGAAGCTTTCTTT.

The gene calls are TRBV6-1 and TRBJ1-6; no clear D gene. Between the trimmed V and J ends, which lost 8 bases and 6 bases, there was a span of 11 bases. Germline assignment: CDR1 MNHNS and CDR2 SASEGT. CDR3 length equals 13 residues. CDR3 loop: CASRLDPNSPLHF. CDR3 nucleotides: TGTGCCAGCCGACTCGATCCTAATTCACCCCTCCACTTT.

The genes are TRBV27 and TRBJ1-5; 12 bases map to TRBD1. Germline loops: CDR1 MNHEY, CDR2 SMNVEV (reference sequence). The CDR3 covers 17 residues. After removal of 5 bases from V and 1 base from J, the junction contained 6 bases not matched to a gene. DNA of the CDR3: TGTGCCAGCAGTCGAGGGACAGGGGGCACGAGCAATCAGCCCCAGCATTTT. Translating it yields CASSRGTGGTSNQPQHF.

This sequence joins TRBV19 and TRBJ2-2; D remains ambiguous. V was shortened by 9 bases and J by 2 bases, with 13 bases between the two germline ends. Germline CDR1 and CDR2: LNHDA and SQIVND (reference sequence). The CDR3 runs 14 residues. The CDR3 spells CASRLGPNTGELFF. Written as DNA, the CDR3 is TGTGCCAGCCGATTGGGCCCCAACACCGGGGAGCTGTTTTTT.

The V and J genes are TRBV18 and TRBJ1-4, with TRBD1 as a possible D gene (5 bases). Germline V gene lookup returns CDR1 KGHSH and CDR2 LQKENI. This CDR3 spans 14 amino acids. The V and J ends lost 10 bases and 8 bases respectively, with 20 bases between them. The CDR3: CATDPDGAREKLFF. The CDR3 bases are TGTGCCACCGATCCGGATGGGGCGCGAGAAAAACTGTTTTTT.

The V gene is TRBV6-1, the J gene TRBJ2-1, with TRBD1 identical over 10 bases. Trimming took 4 bases from V and 2 from J; bases not matched to a gene: 2. CDR1 is MNHNS and CDR2 is SASEGT in the germline V gene. This CDR3 is 15 amino acids long. The CDR3 DNA reads TGTGCCAGCAGTGTGGGGACAGGGGCCTACAATGAGCAGTTCTTC. Amino acid sequence: CASSVGTGAYNEQFF.

The V and J genes are TRBV5-8 and TRBJ1-4; D unresolved. This CDR3 is 13 amino acids long. In germline, CDR1 is SGHTS, CDR2 YDEGEE. The V end was cut by 1 base, the J end by 6 bases, with 7 bases between. Here the CDR3 reads CASSLRRDEKLFF. CDR3 nucleotide sequence: TGTGCCAGCAGCTTGCGGAGGGATGAAAAACTGTTTTTT.

The rearrangement joins TRBV5-6 to TRBJ1-2; a weak D match, TRBD1 (5 bases). This CDR3 spans 15 amino acids. Germline V lookup: CDR1 SGHDT, CDR2 YYEEEE. Trimming removed 1 base at V and 0 bases at J, with 10 bases between. The CDR3 protein is CASSLTTDTNYGYTF. The CDR3 DNA sequence: TGTGCCAGCAGCTTGACGACGGACACTAACTATGGCTACACCTTC. Filled out from reference TRBV5-6 and TRBJ1-2, the complete variable domain reads DAGVTQSPTHLIKTRGQQVTLRCSPKSGHDTVSWYQQALGQGPQFIFQYYEEEERQRGNFPDRFSGHQFPNYSSELNVNALLLGDSALYLCASSLTTDTNYGYTFGSGTRLTVV.

The chain links TRBV2 to TRBJ2-7; 7 bases are a match to TRBD1. This CDR3 spans 15 amino acids. Germline loops: CDR1 SNHLY, CDR2 FYNNEI. Germline trimming cut 6 bases from V and 2 bases from J; bases unmatched to any gene: 10. CDR3 protein: CASREQGSGAYEQYF. The CDR3 DNA reads as TGTGCCAGCAGAGAACAGGGGAGTGGGGCCTACGAGCAGTACTTC. Full variable domain (rest looked up from reference TRBV2 and TRBJ2-7): EPEVTQTPSHQVTQMGQEVILRCVPISNHLYFYWYRQILGQKVEFLVSFYNNEISEKSEIFDDQFSVERPDGSNFTLKIRSTKLEDSAMYFCASREQGSGAYEQYFGPGTRLTVT.

V and J are TRBV10-3 and TRBJ1-4; 10 positions match TRBD1. CDR3 length: 14 amino acids. V lost 2 bases and J lost 6; bases outside the gene matches: 0. Looked up from germline, CDR1 is ENHRY and CDR2 is SYGVKD. CDR3 in amino acids: CAISEGTGDEKLFF. The CDR3 region has the DNA TGTGCCATCAGTGAGGGGACAGGGGATGAAAAACTGTTTTTT.

The chain links TRBV5-1 to TRBJ2-7; D call uncertain. The CDR3 is 14 amino acids. CDR1 and CDR2 (germline): SGHRS, YFSETQ. Trimming left V 1 base short and J 4 bases short, with 12 bases between. CDR3 residues: CASSLIGKEYEQYF. The CDR3 coding sequence is TGCGCCAGCAGCTTGATAGGCAAGGAGTACGAGCAGTACTTC.

In nucleotides, the CDR3 is TGTGCCAGCAGTGAAGCGAACGGGAACTATGGCTACACCTTC. Protein: CASSEANGNYGYTF. The gene calls are TRBV6-1 and TRBJ1-2, with D unresolved. V shed 0 bases and J shed 2 bases, with 7 bases lying between them. Germline CDR1 and CDR2: MNHNS and SASEGT. The CDR3 is 14 residues long.

This clone was detected a few times. J is TRBJ2-2 and V is TRBV27; 7 bases agree with TRBD1. Germline values: CDR1 MNHEY, CDR2 SMNVEV (reference sequence). V shed 6 bases, J shed 6 bases, and the junction held 4 bases outside the gene matches. The CDR3 runs to 13 residues. In DNA, the CDR3 is TGTGCCAGCAGCCACAGGGGCCCCGGGGAGCTGTTTTTT. Residues: CASSHRGPGELFF.

This chain links TRBV7-9 with TRBJ1-1, with D possibly TRBD1 on 6 matching bases. The germline V gene encodes CDR1 SEHNR and CDR2 FQNEAQ (reference sequence). Trimming took 5 bases from V and 2 from J, leaving 24 bases between them. The CDR3 contains 18 residues. CDR3 region: CASSPEIRDTEKNTEAFF. Written as DNA, the CDR3 is TGTGCCAGCAGCCCCGAAATTCGGGACACTGAAAAAAACACTGAAGCTTTCTTT.

The chain combines TRBV4-3 with TRBJ1-4; D uncertain. The V and J ends lost 4 bases and 0 bases respectively, with 9 bases between them. CDR3 size: 15 residues. The germline CDR1 and CDR2 sequences are LGHNA and YSLEER. CDR3 region: CASSLGSPTNEKLFF. In DNA form, the CDR3 reads TGCGCCAGCAGCCTCGGGTCCCCAACTAATGAAAAACTGTTTTTT.